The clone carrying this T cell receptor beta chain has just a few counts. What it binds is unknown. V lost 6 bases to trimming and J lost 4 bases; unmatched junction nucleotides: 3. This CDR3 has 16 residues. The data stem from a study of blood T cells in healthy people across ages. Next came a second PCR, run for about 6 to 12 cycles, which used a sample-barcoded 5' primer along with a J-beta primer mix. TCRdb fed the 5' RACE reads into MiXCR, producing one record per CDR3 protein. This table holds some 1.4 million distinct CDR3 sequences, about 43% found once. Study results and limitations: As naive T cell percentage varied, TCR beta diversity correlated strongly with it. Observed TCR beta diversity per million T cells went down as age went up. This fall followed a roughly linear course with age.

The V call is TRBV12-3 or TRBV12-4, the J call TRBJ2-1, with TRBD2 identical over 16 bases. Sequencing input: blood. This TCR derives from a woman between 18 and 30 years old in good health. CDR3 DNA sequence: TGTGCCAGCAGGGGACTAGCGGGAGGGATGTACAATGAGCAGTTCTTC. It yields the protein CASRGLAGGMYNEQFF.